This TCR beta chain was documented in a study of blood T cell repertoires in COVID-19. Study details: COVID-19 samples collected from the United States, Italy and Spain covered acute and convalescent phases. Sources were T cells, B-cell-depleted T cells, or PBMCs; the material itself was cDNA or gDNA.

Looked up from germline, CDR1 is SGHRS and CDR2 is YFSETQ. CDR3 length: 13 residues. V shed 4 bases and J 6 bases; nucleotides not matched to a gene: 4. Original processing methods: Nucleated cell number was recorded as an estimate derived from reference gene primer amplification. The data were produced by immunoSEQ multiplex PCR, yet TCRdb's version contains in-frame clones alone and is incomplete. The D gene and trimming were derived from the DNA, and the V and J assignments and clone size from that table. The repertoire holds about 20,000 clones, with 88% as singletons. V and J are TRBV5-1 and TRBJ1-2; the match to TRBD1 covers 9 bases. The sequence came from a human donor in a cohort sampled during active COVID-19. Input material: peripheral blood. The CDR3 loop is CASSERDRDGYTF. The CDR3 nucleotides read TGCGCCAGCAGCGAACGGGACAGGGATGGCTACACCTTC.